The 15 T cell receptor beta chains below were found in one sample sequenced in a study of blood T cell repertoires in COVID-19. The data were produced by immunoSEQ multiplex PCR, yet TCRdb's version contains in-frame clones alone and is incomplete. The sample has approximately 260,000 clones; approximately 90% are singletons. Sample: PBMCs or T cells enriched from blood (not recorded which). The receptors come from a woman younger than 35 who had recovered from COVID-19.

In this sample, this clone turned up once. This chain joins TRBV9 and TRBJ2-1; 12 bases line up with TRBD2. The germline CDR1 and CDR2 sequences are SGDLS and YYNGEE. The CDR3 contains 18 residues. The junction had 7 bases not matched to a gene; V was cut back by 0 bases and J by 3 bases. In DNA, the CDR3 is TGTGCCAGCAGCGTAGGCCTAGCGGGAGGGCCGGGCTACAATGAGCAGTTCTTC. As protein: CASSVGLAGGPGYNEQFF.

This chain connects TRBV28 to TRBJ2-1; 13 nucleotides agree with TRBD2. V was clipped by 3 bases and J by 4 bases; unmatched bases: 6. Germline V CDR1 and CDR2: MDHEN, SYDVKM. This CDR3 contains 17 residues. CDR3 sequence (DNA): TGTGCCAGCAGTTTTACTTCGACTAGCGGGAGGTACAATGAGCAGTTCTTC. Its translation is CASSFTSTSGRYNEQFF.

This chain joins TRBV7-2 and TRBJ2-1, with D perhaps TRBD2 (7 bases). V shed 1 base and J shed 7 bases, with 17 bases lying between them. CDR1 and CDR2 from the germline V gene are SGHTA and FQGNSA. CDR3 size: 16 residues. The CDR3 loop is CASSLGFGGGMNEQFF. CDR3 DNA: TGTGCCAGCAGCTTAGGCTTTGGCGGGGGCATGAATGAGCAGTTCTTC. Looking up the rest from reference TRBV7-2 and TRBJ2-1 gives the full variable domain: GAGVSQSPSNKVTEKGKDVELRCDPISGHTALYWYRQSLGQGLEFLIYFQGNSAPDKSGLPSDRFSAERTGGSVSTLTIQRTQQEDSAVYLCASSLGFGGGMNEQFFGPGTRLTVL.

The genes are TRBV6-1 and TRBJ1-2, with 7 bases that match TRBD1. Germline-derived CDR1 and CDR2 are MNHNS and SASEGT. This CDR3 spans 16 amino acids. Unmatched junction bases numbered 15, after V lost 4 bases and J lost 7 bases. The chain's CDR3 is CASSGWDRPRLGGYTF. The DNA for the CDR3 is TGTGCCAGCAGTGGTTGGGACAGACCCAGATTGGGTGGCTACACCTTC.

The chain carries TRBV28 and TRBJ2-1; possible D gene TRBD2, 7 bases. Germline V gene lookup returns CDR1 MDHEN and CDR2 SYDVKM. This CDR3 is 15 amino acids long. The germline V and J ends were trimmed by 3 bases and 6 bases, with 15 bases remaining between them. CDR3 DNA sequence: TGTGCCAGCAGTTTTACAGGGACTAAGGTCAATGAGCAGTTCTTC. Encoded protein: CASSFTGTKVNEQFF. The full variable domain, completed using reference TRBV28 and TRBJ2-1, is DVKVTQSSRYLVKRTGEKVFLECVQDMDHENMFWYRQDPGLGLRLIYFSYDVKMKEKGDIPEGYSVSREKKERFSLILESASTNQTSMYLCASSFTGTKVNEQFFGPGTRLTVL.

V usage is TRBV7-9 and J usage is TRBJ1-4; perhaps TRBD1 as D (5 bases). The CDR3 totals 15 residues. Germline V lookup: CDR1 SEHNR, CDR2 FQNEAQ (reference sequence). V was cut by 2 bases and J by 7 bases, with 14 bases left in between. CDR3: CASSLSHRRGEKLFF. In DNA form, the CDR3 reads TGTGCCAGCAGCTTATCCCACAGGAGAGGTGAAAAACTGTTTTTT. Full variable domain (outside the CDR3, taken from reference TRBV7-9 and TRBJ1-4): DTGVSQNPRHKITKRGQNVTFRCDPISEHNRLYWYRQTLGQGPEFLTYFQNEAQLEKSRLLSDRFSAERPKGSFSTLEIQRTEQGDSAMYLCASSLSHRRGEKLFFGSGTQLSVL.

This chain uses TRBV19 with TRBJ2-7; D might be TRBD2 (6 bases). CDR3 length: 13 amino acids. Trimming stripped 2 bases from V and 3 bases from J, with 8 bases between. Germline CDR1 reads LNHDA; CDR2 reads SQIVND (reference sequence). The CDR3 region is CASSITSNYEQYF. DNA of the CDR3: TGTGCCAGTAGTATAACTAGCAACTACGAGCAGTACTTC.

The V call is TRBV18, the J call TRBJ1-3, with 7 bases lining up with TRBD1. CDR1 and CDR2 from the germline V gene are KGHSH and LQKENI. The CDR3 extends over 17 amino acids. V gave up 6 bases and J gave up 0 bases; unmatched junction bases: 11. CDR3 region: CASSYPGQRISGNTIYF. As DNA, the CDR3 is TGTGCCAGCTCGTATCCGGGACAGCGCATCTCTGGAAACACCATATATTTT.

The rearrangement uses TRBV12-3 or TRBV12-4 and TRBJ2-1; TRBD2 matches at 8 bases. Unmatched junction bases numbered 10, after V lost 11 bases and J lost 10 bases. CDR3 length: 12 amino acids. CDR3 coding DNA: TGTGCCGATGGACGGGAGGGGCAGGAGCAGTTCTTC. The encoded protein is CADGREGQEQFF.

The chain uses TRBV5-6 and TRBJ1-1, with 7 bases matching TRBD1. After removal of 2 bases from V and 2 bases from J, the junction contained 3 bases not matched to a gene. This CDR3 spans 14 amino acids. Germline V gives CDR1 SGHDT, CDR2 YYEEEE. The CDR3 is CASSLGQANTEAFF. The CDR3 DNA sequence: TGTGCCAGCAGCTTAGGACAGGCTAACACTGAAGCTTTCTTT.

The genes are TRBV25-1 and TRBJ2-7; the match to TRBD1 covers 9 bases. Trimming cost V 5 bases and J 4 bases; bases outside gene matches: 3. This CDR3 is built from 13 residues. Germline CDR1 MGHDK, CDR2 SYGVNS. CDR3 protein: CASSHRGRYEQYF. The CDR3 region has the DNA TGTGCCAGCAGTCACAGGGGGCGGTACGAGCAGTACTTC.

The chain joins TRBV10-3 to TRBJ1-2; D perhaps matches TRBD1 (6 bases). CDR3 length: 15 residues. V was trimmed by 0 bases and J by 4 bases, leaving 12 bases between them. The germline V gene encodes CDR1 ENHRY and CDR2 SYGVKD. In DNA form, the CDR3 reads TGTGCCATCAGTGAGTCGGTGGGGGCCTCCTATGGCTACACCTTC. This encodes CAISESVGASYGYTF.

Turning to this clone: This sample also contains other DNA sequences that code for the same CDR3. This chain uses TRBV9 with TRBJ2-3; D is uncertain. This CDR3 has 12 amino acids. Germline V gives CDR1 SGDLS, CDR2 YYNGEE. V was shortened by 3 bases and J by 3 bases, with 5 bases between the two germline ends. CDR3 loop: CASSAFTDTQYF. The CDR3 DNA sequence: TGTGCCAGCAGCGCCTTTACAGATACGCAGTATTTT.

DNA for the CDR3: TGTGCCAGCAGCCGGAATGACGGCGGTAAAGCTTTCTTT. Translation gives CASSRNDGGKAFF. The genes are TRBV3-1 (or the pseudogene TRBV3-2) and TRBJ1-1; D is uncertain. Germline CDR1 reads LGHDT; CDR2 reads YNNKEL (reference sequence). This CDR3 spans 13 amino acids. The V end was cut by 4 bases, the J end by 9 bases, with 15 bases between.

The CDR3 spells CASSMGRSVSTDTQYF. As DNA, the CDR3 is TGTGCCAGTAGTATGGGTAGGAGCGTCAGCACAGATACGCAGTATTTT. The chain couples TRBV19 to TRBJ2-3, with D uncertain. Germline V gives CDR1 LNHDA, CDR2 SQIVND (reference sequence). Trimming took off 3 bases at V and 0 bases at J, with 13 bases between the two ends. This CDR3 is built from 16 residues.